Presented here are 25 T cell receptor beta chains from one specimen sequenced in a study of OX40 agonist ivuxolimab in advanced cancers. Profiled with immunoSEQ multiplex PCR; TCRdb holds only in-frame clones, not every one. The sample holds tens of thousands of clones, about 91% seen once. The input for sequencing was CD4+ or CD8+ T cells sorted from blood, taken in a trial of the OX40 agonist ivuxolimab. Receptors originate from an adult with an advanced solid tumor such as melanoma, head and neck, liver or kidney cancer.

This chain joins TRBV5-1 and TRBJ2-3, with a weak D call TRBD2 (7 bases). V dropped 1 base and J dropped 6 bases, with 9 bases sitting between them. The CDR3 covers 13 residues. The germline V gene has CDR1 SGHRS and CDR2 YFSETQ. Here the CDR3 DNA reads TGCGCCAGCAGCTTGCGGGGGGCGGATACGCAGTATTTT. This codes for CASSLRGADTQYF. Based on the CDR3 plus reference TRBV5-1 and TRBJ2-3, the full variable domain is KAGVTQTPRYLIKTRGQQVTLSCSPISGHRSVSWYQQTPGQGLQFLFEYFSETQRNKGNFPGRFSGRQFSNSRSEMNVSTLELGDSALYLCASSLRGADTQYFGPGTRLTVL.

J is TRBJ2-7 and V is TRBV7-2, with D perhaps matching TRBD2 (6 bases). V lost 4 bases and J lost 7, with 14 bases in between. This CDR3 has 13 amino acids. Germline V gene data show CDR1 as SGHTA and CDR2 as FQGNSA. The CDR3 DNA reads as TGTGCCAGCAGCTCCCTCCTCCGGGGGGAGCAGTACTTC. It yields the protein CASSSLLRGEQYF.

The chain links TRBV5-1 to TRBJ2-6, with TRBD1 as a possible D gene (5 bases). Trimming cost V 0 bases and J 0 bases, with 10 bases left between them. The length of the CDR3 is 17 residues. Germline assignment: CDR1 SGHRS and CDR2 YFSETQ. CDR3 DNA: TGCGCCAGCAGCTTGGCCGACAGACTCTCTGGGGCCAACGTCCTGACTTTC. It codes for CASSLADRLSGANVLTF.

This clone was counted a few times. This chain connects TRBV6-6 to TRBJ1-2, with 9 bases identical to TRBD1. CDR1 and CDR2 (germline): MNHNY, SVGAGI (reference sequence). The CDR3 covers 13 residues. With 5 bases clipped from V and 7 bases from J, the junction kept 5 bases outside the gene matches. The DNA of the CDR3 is TGTGCCAGCAGTCAACAGGGGGCCGTTGGCTACACCTTC. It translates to CASSQQGAVGYTF.

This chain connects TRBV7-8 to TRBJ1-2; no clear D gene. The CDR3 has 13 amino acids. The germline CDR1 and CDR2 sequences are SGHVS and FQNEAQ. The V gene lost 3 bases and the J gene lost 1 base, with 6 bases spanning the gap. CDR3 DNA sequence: TGTGCCAGCAGCTTGGGAGTTAACTATGGCTACACCTTC. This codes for CASSLGVNYGYTF.

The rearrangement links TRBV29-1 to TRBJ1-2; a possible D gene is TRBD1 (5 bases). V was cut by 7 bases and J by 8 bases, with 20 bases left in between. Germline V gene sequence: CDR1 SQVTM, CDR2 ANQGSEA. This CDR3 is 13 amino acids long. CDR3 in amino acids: CSAGRRQGDGYTF. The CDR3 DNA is TGCAGCGCCGGGAGGCGGCAGGGAGACGGCTACACCTTC.

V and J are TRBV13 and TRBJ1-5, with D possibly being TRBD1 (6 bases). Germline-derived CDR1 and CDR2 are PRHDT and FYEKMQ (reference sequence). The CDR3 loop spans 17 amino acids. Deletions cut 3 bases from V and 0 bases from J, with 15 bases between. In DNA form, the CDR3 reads TGTGCCAGCAGCTTCCGACAGGCTGATGATAGCAATCAGCCCCAGCATTTT. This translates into CASSFRQADDSNQPQHF. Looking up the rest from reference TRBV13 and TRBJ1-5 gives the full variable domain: AAGVIQSPRHLIKEKRETATLKCYPIPRHDTVYWYQQGPGQDPQFLISFYEKMQSDKGSIPDRFSAQQFSDYHSELNMSSLELGDSALYFCASSFRQADDSNQPQHFGDGTRLSIL.

CDR3 nucleotide sequence: TGTGCCAGCAACCCAAACGAGCAGTACTTC. Amino acid sequence: CASNPNEQYF. The chain recombines TRBV7-9 with TRBJ2-5; D ambiguous. Near its end, the DNA agrees better with TRBJ2-7, so the J call may be wrong. The CDR3 spans 10 residues. CDR1 and CDR2 (germline): SEHNR, FQNEAQ (reference sequence).

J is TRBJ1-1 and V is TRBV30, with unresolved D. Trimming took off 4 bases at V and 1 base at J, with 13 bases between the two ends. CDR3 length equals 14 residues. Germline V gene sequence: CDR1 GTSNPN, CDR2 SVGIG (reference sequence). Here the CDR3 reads CAWIVVLWNTEAFF. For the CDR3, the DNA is TGTGCCTGGATTGTTGTATTGTGGAACACTGAAGCTTTCTTT.

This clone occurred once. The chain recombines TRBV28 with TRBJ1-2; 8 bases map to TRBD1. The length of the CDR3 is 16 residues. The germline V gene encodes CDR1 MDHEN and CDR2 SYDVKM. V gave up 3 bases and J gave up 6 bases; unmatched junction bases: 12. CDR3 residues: CASSFSLGQGSDGYTF. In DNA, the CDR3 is TGTGCCAGCAGTTTTTCACTCGGACAGGGATCGGATGGCTACACCTTC.

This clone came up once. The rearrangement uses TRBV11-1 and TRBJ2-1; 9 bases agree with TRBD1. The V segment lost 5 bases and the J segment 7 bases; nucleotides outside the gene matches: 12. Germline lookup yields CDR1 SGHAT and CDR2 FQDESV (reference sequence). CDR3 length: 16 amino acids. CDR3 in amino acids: CASSTETGGAMNEQFF. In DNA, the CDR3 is TGTGCCAGCAGCACAGAAACAGGGGGCGCTATGAATGAGCAGTTCTTC. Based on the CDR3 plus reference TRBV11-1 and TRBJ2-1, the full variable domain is EAEVAQSPRYKITEKSQAVAFWCDPISGHATLYWYRQILGQGPELLVQFQDESVVDDSQLPKDRFSAERLKGVDSTLKIQPAELGDSAMYLCASSTETGGAMNEQFFGPGTRLTVL.

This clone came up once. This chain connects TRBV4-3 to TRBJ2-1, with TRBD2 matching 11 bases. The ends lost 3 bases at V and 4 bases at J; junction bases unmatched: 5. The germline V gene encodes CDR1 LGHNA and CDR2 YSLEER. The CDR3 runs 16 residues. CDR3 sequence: CASSQGLAANYNEQFF. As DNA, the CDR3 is TGCGCCAGCAGCCAGGGACTAGCGGCTAATTACAATGAGCAGTTCTTC.

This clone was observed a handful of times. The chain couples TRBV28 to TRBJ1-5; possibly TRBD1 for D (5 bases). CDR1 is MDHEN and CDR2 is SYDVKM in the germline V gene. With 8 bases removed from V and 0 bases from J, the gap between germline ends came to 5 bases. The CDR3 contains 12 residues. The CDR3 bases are TGTGCCAGCCAGGGTAGCAATCAGCCCCAGCATTTT. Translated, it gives CASQGSNQPQHF.

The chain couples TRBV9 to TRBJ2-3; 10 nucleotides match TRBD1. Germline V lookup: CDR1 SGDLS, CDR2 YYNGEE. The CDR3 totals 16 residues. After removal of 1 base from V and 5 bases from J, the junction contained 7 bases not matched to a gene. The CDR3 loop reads CASSVQPGQGRDTQYF. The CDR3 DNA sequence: TGTGCCAGCAGCGTACAACCGGGACAGGGGAGAGATACGCAGTATTTT.

CDR3 bases: TGTGCCAGCAGTCTCCGGACAGGGAATGAAAAACTGTTTTTT. Amino acids: CASSLRTGNEKLFF. The V call is TRBV28, the J call TRBJ1-4, with TRBD1 identical over 8 bases. This CDR3 is built from 14 residues. Germline V gene sequence: CDR1 MDHEN, CDR2 SYDVKM. After removal of 5 bases from V and 5 bases from J, the junction contained 4 bases not matched to a gene. The whole variable domain, filled in from reference TRBV28 and TRBJ1-4, reads DVKVTQSSRYLVKRTGEKVFLECVQDMDHENMFWYRQDPGLGLRLIYFSYDVKMKEKGDIPEGYSVSREKKERFSLILESASTNQTSMYLCASSLRTGNEKLFFGSGTQLSVL.

CDR3 residues: CASSSETSGYTF. In DNA form, the CDR3 reads TGTGCCAGCAGCTCAGAGACGTCTGGCTACACCTTC. The chain combines TRBV11-2 with TRBJ1-2; D uncertain. CDR3 length equals 12 residues. The germline V gene has CDR1 SGHAT and CDR2 FQNNGV. Trimming removed 4 bases at V and 7 bases at J, with 10 bases between.

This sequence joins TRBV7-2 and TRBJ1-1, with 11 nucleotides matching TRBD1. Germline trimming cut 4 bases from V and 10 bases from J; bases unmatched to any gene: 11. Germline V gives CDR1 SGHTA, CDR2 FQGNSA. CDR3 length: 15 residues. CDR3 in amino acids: CASSSYGTGGEGAFF. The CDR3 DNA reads TGTGCCAGCAGCTCGTACGGGACAGGGGGGGAGGGAGCTTTCTTT.

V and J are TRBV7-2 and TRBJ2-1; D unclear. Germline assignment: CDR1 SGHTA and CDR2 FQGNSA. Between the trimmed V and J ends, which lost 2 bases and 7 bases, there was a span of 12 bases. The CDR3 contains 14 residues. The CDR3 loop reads CASSLRLPGNEQFF. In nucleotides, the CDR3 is TGTGCCAGCAGCTTAAGGTTGCCCGGGAATGAGCAGTTCTTC.

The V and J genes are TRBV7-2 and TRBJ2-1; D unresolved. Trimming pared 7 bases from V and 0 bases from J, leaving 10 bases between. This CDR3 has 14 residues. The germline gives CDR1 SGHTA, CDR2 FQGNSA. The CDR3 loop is CASNFVSSYNEQFF. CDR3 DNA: TGTGCCAGCAACTTCGTGAGCTCCTACAATGAGCAGTTCTTC.

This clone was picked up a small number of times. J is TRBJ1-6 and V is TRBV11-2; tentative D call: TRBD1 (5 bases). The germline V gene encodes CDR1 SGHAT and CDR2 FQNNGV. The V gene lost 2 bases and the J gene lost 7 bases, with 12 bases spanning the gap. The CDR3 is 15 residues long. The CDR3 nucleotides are TGTGCCAGCAGCTTACAGGGTACCTCGAATTCACCCCTCCACTTT. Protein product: CASSLQGTSNSPLHF.

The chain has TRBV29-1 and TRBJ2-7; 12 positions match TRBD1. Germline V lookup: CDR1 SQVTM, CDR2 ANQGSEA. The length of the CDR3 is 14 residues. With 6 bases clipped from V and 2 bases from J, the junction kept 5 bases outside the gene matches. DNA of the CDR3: TGCAGCGTCGGGGGACAGGGGGCAACCTACGAGCAGTACTTC. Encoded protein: CSVGGQGATYEQYF.

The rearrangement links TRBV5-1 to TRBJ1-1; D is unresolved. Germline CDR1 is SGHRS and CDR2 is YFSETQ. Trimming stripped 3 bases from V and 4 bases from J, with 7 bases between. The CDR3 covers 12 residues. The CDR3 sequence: CASSSSSTEAFF. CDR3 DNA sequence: TGCGCCAGCAGCTCCTCGAGCACTGAAGCTTTCTTT.

This CDR3 reads CASSEPKTSGGADWIYEQYF. CDR3 coding DNA: TGTGCCAGCAGTGAACCGAAGACTAGCGGGGGGGCCGACTGGATCTACGAGCAGTACTTC. This chain connects TRBV6-1 to TRBJ2-7; 14 bases match TRBD2. Trimming took 2 bases from V and 3 from J; bases not matched to a gene: 15. Germline V CDR1 and CDR2: MNHNS, SASEGT. CDR3 size: 20 residues.

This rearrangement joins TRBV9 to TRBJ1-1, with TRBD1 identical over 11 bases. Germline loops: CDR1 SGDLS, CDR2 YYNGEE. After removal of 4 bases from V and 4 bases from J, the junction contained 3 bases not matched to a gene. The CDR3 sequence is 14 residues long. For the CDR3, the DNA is TGTGCCAGCAGCACCGGGACAGGGGGCACTGAAGCTTTCTTT. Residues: CASSTGTGGTEAFF.

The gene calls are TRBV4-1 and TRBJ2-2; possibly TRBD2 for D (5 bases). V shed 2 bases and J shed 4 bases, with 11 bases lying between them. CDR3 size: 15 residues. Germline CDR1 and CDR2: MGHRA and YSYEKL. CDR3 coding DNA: TGCGCCAGCAGCCAACCTAGGGCGGGCACCGGGGAGCTGTTTTTT. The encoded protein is CASSQPRAGTGELFF.